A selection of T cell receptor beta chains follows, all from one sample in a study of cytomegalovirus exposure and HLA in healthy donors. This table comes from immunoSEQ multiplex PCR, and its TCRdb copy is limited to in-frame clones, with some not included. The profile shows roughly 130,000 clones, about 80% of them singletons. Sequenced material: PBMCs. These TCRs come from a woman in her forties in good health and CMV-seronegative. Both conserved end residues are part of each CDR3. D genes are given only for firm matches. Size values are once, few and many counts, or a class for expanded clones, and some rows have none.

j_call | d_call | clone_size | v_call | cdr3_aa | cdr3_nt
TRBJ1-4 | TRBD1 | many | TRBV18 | CASSYDRADEKLFF | TGTGCCAGCTCCTATGACAGGGCCGATGAAAAACTGTTTTTT
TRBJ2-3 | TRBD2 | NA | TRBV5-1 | CASSSSSGSGSTDTQYF | TGCGCCAGCAGCTCCTCTAGCGGGAGCGGGAGCACAGATACGCAGTATTTT
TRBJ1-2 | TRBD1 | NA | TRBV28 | CASREDRVDGYTF | TGTGCCAGCAGGGAGGACAGGGTAGATGGCTACACCTTC
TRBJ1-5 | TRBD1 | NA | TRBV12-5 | CASGLETGGNQPQHF | TGTGCTAGTGGTTTAGAGACAGGGGGCAATCAGCCCCAGCATTTT
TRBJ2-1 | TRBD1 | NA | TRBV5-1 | CASSLEGQGYNEQFF | TGCGCCAGCAGCTTGGAGGGACAGGGGTACAATGAGCAGTTCTTC
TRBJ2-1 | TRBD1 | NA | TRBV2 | CASRVPGQGKDEQFF | TGTGCCAGCAGAGTACCGGGACAGGGGAAGGATGAGCAGTTCTTC
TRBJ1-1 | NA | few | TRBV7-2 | CASSFSLGQPEAFF | TGTGCCAGCAGCTTCTCCCTCGGACAGCCAGAAGCTTTCTTT
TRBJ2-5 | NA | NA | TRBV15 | CATSRGPGETQYF | TGTGCCACCAGCAGAGGTCCGGGGGAGACCCAGTACTTC
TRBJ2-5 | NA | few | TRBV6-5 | CASSYSFNGGETQYF | TGTGCCAGCAGTTACTCGTTTAACGGCGGAGAGACCCAGTACTTC
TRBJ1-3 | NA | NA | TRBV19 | CASSPLLDAGGTIYF | TGTGCCAGTAGTCCTTTGCTAGATGCGGGGGGCACCATATATTTT
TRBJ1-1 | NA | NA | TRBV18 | CASSPGRTSNTEAFF | TGTGCCAGCTCACCTGGTCGGACATCGAACACTGAAGCTTTCTTT
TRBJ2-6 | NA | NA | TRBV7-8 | CASSATSSGANVLTF | TGTGCCAGCAGCGCCACTTCCTCTGGGGCCAACGTCCTGACTTTC